Below are 7 T cell receptor beta chains sequenced from a single sample in a study of blood T cell repertoires in COVID-19. The protocol was immunoSEQ multiplex PCR, while the TCRdb copy is restricted to in-frame clones and leaves out a portion. Of roughly 130,000 clones in the sample, approximately 80% were seen once. Sequences were obtained from peripheral blood. Receptor source: a man in his 70s with acute or convalescent COVID-19.

V gene TRBV6-6 combines with J gene TRBJ2-2; D is perhaps TRBD1 (6 bases). V was cut by 1 base and J by 6 bases, with 15 bases left in between. CDR1 and CDR2 from the germline V gene are MNHNY and SVGAGI (reference sequence). The CDR3 length is 16 residues. Here the CDR3 reads CASSYWDIRLAGELFF. Written as DNA, the CDR3 is TGTGCCAGCAGTTACTGGGACATAAGACTGGCCGGGGAGCTGTTTTTT.

As for this clone: The same CDR3 is also encoded by other DNA sequences in this sample. The chain combines TRBV5-1 with TRBJ1-3, with D unclear. The V end lost 0 bases, the J end lost 0 bases, and 7 bases lay between the germline ends. The CDR3 consists of 15 residues. Germline CDR1 SGHRS, CDR2 YFSETQ. DNA for the CDR3: TGCGCCAGCAGCTTGGCCGGGGACTCTGGAAACACCATATATTTT. Translation gives CASSLAGDSGNTIYF.

This sequence joins TRBV5-1 and TRBJ2-7; D is ambiguous. This CDR3 has 18 amino acids. V was shortened by 0 bases and J by 0 bases, with 19 bases between the two germline ends. Germline CDR1 is SGHRS and CDR2 is YFSETQ. The CDR3 spells CASSLDARLARRSYEQYF. The CDR3, as DNA: TGCGCCAGCAGCTTGGACGCACGACTCGCTCGGCGCTCCTACGAGCAGTACTTC.

The chain joins TRBV12-3 or TRBV12-4 to TRBJ2-3; no clear D. V was pared by 3 bases and J by 0 bases, with 4 bases between. CDR3 size: 13 residues. CDR3: CASSFLSTDTQYF. DNA for the CDR3: TGTGCCAGCAGTTTTCTGAGCACAGATACGCAGTATTTT.

The chain has TRBV5-1 and TRBJ2-1; D gene ambiguous. Deletions cut 2 bases from V and 6 bases from J, with 12 bases between. This CDR3 contains 14 residues. The germline V gene encodes CDR1 SGHRS and CDR2 YFSETQ. The CDR3 region has the DNA TGCGCCAGCAGCTTCCAGACTGAAGGCAATGAGCAGTTCTTC. Encoded protein: CASSFQTEGNEQFF.

The CDR3 DNA reads as TGTGCCAGTAGTACCGGGACAGGGGGCGCAAATACTGAAGCTTTCTTT. It is translated as CASSTGTGGANTEAFF. The rearrangement links TRBV19 to TRBJ1-1; the match to TRBD1 covers 12 bases. CDR3 length: 16 residues. J lost 5 bases, V lost 4 bases, and 8 bases had no gene match. Germline V lookup: CDR1 LNHDA, CDR2 SQIVND (reference sequence).

The sample holds a few counts of this clone. The chain uses TRBV28 and TRBJ1-3; D uncertain. V shed 7 bases and J shed 0 bases, with 10 bases lying between them. The CDR3 is 14 residues long. The germline gives CDR1 MDHEN, CDR2 SYDVKM. CDR3 nucleotide sequence: TGTGCCAGCAACCAACTTAGCTCTGGAAACACCATATATTTT. Its protein product is CASNQLSSGNTIYF.